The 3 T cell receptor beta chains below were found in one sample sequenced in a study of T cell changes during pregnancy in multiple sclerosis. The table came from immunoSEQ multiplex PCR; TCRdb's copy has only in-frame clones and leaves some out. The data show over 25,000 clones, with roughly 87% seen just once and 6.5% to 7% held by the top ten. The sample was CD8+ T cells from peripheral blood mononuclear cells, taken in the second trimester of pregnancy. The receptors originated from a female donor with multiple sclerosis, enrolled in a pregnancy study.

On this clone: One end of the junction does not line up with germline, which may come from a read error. CDR3 loop: CASSYRDRGEQYF. The DNA for the CDR3 is TGTGCTAGCAGCTACCGGGACAGGGGCGAGCAGTACTTC. V gene TRBV7-7 combines with J gene TRBJ2-7; 10 bases are shared with TRBD1. The CDR3 runs 13 residues. From germline, CDR1 is SSHAT and CDR2 FNYEAQ (reference sequence).

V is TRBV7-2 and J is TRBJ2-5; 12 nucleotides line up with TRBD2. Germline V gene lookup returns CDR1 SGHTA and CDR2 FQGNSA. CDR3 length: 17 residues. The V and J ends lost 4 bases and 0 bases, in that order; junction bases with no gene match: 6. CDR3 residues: CASSWGTSGLYQETQYF. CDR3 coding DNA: TGTGCCAGCAGCTGGGGGACTAGCGGGTTGTACCAAGAGACCCAGTACTTC. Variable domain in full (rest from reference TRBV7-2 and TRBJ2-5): GAGVSQSPSNKVTEKGKDVELRCDPISGHTALYWYRQSLGQGLEFLIYFQGNSAPDKSGLPSDRFSAERTGGSVSTLTIQRTQQEDSAVYLCASSWGTSGLYQETQYFGPGTRLLVL.

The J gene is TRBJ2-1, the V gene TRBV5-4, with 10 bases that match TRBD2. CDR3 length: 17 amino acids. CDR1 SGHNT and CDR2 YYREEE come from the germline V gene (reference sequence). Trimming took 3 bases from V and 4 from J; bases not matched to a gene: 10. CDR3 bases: TGTGCCAGCAGCTCCCGTTCTAGCGGGGGAATATACAATGAGCAGTTCTTC. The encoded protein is CASSSRSSGGIYNEQFF.